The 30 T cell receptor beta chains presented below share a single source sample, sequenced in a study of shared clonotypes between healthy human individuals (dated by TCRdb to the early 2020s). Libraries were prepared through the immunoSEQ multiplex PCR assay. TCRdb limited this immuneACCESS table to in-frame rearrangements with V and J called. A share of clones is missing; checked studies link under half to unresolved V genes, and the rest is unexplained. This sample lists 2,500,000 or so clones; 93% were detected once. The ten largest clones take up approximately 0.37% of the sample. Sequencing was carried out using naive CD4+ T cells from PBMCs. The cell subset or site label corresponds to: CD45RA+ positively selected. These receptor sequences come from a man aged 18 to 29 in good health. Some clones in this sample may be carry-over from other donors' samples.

The CDR3 protein is CASSPRSSGTYEQYF. In DNA form, the CDR3 reads TGTGCCAGCAGCCCCAGGTCCTCCGGCACCTACGAGCAGTACTTC. This chain links TRBV13 with TRBJ2-7; D is ambiguous. Trimming removed 5 bases at V and 2 bases at J, with 16 bases between. Looked up from germline, CDR1 is PRHDT and CDR2 is FYEKMQ (reference sequence). This CDR3 contains 15 residues.

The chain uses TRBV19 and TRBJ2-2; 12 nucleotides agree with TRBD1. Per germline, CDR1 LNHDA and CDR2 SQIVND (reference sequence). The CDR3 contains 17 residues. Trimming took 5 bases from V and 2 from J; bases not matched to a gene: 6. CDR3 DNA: TGTGCCAGTAGTGCCACCGGGACAGGGGGCAACACCGGGGAGCTGTTTTTT. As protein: CASSATGTGGNTGELFF.

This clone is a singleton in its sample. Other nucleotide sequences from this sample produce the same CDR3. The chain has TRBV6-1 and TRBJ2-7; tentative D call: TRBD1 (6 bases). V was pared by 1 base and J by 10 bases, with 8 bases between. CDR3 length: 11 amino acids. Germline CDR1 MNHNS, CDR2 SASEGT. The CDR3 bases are TGTGCCAGCAGTGAAGGGGGGCCCCAGTACTTC. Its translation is CASSEGGPQYF.

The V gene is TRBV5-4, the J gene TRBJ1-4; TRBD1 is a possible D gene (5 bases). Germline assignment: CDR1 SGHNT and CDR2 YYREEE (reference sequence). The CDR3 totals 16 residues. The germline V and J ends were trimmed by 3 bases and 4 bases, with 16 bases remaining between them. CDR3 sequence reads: CASSSGTGRLNEKLFF. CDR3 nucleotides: TGTGCCAGCAGCTCTGGGACGGGACGGCTTAATGAAAAACTGTTTTTT.

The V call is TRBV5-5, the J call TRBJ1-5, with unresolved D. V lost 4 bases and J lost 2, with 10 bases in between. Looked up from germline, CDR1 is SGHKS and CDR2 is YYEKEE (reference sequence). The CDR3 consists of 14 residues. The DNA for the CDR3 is TGTGCCAGCAGCCTGGCTTCCGGCAATCAGCCCCAGCATTTT. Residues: CASSLASGNQPQHF.

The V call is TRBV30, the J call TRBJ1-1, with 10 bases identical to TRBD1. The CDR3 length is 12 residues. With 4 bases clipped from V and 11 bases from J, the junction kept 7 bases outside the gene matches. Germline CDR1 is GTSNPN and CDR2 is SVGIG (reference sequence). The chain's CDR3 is CAWTGTGDPAFF. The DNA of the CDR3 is TGTGCCTGGACCGGGACAGGGGATCCGGCTTTCTTT.

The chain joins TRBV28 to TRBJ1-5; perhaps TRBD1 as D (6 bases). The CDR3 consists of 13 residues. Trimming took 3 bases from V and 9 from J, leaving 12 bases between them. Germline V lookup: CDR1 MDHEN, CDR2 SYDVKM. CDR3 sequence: CASSLSGGLPQHF. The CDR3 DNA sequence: TGTGCCAGCAGTTTGAGCGGGGGCCTGCCCCAGCATTTT. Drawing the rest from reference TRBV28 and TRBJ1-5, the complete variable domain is DVKVTQSSRYLVKRTGEKVFLECVQDMDHENMFWYRQDPGLGLRLIYFSYDVKMKEKGDIPEGYSVSREKKERFSLILESASTNQTSMYLCASSLSGGLPQHFGDGTRLSIL.

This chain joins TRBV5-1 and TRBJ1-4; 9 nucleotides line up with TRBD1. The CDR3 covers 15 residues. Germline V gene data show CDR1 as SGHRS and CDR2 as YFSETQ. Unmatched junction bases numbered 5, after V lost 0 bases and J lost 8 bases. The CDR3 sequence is CASSLETGGREKLFF. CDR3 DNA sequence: TGCGCCAGCAGCTTGGAAACAGGGGGCCGCGAAAAACTGTTTTTT.

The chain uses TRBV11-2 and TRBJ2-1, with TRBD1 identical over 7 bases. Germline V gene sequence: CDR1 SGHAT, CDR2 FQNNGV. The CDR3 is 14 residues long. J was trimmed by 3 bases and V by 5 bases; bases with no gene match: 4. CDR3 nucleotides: TGTGCCAGCAGCCAAGGGGGCAGCTACAATGAGCAGTTCTTC. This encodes CASSQGGSYNEQFF.

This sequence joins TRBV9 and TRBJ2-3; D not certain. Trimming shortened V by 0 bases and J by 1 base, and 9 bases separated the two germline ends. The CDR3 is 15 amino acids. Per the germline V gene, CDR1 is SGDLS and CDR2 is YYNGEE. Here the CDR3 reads CASSVVRYGTDTQYF. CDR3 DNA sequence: TGTGCCAGCAGCGTAGTTAGGTACGGCACAGATACGCAGTATTTT.

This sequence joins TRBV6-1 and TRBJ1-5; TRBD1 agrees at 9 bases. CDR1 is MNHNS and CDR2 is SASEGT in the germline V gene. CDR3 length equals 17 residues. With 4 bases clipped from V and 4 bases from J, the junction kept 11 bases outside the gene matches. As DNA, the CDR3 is TGTGCCAGCAGTGTAGGGGAAACAGGGGGCTGGAATCAGCCCCAGCATTTT. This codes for CASSVGETGGWNQPQHF.

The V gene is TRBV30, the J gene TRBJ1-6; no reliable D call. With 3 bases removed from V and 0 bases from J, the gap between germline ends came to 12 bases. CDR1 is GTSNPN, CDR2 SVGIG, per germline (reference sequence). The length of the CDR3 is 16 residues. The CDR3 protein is CAWRSSGSSYNSPLHF. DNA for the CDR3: TGTGCCTGGAGGTCTAGTGGGAGCTCCTATAATTCACCCCTCCACTTT. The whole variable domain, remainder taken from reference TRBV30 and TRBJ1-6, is SQTIHQWPATLVQPVGSPLSLECTVEGTSNPNLYWYRQAAGRGLQLLFYSVGIGQISSEVPQNLSASRPQDRQFILSSKKLLLSDSGFYLCAWRSSGSSYNSPLHFGNGTRLTVT.

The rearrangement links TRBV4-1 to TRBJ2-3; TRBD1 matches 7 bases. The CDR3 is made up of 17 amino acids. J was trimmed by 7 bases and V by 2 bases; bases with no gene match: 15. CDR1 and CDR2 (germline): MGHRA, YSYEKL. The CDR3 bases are TGCGCCAGCAGCCAAAGCGTAGGCCAGGGGGTTCTTAATACGCAGTATTTT. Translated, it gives CASSQSVGQGVLNTQYF.

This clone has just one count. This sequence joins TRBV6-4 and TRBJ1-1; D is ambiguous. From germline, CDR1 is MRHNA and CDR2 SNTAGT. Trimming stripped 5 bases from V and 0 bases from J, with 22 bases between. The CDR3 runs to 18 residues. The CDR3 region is CASSRDQEAKNLNTEAFF. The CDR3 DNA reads TGTGCCAGCAGTCGTGATCAGGAGGCTAAAAACCTGAACACTGAAGCTTTCTTT.

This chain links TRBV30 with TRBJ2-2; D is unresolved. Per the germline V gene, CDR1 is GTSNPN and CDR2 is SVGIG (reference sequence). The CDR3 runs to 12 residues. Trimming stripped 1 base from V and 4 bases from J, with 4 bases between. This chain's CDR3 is CAWSDRTGELFF. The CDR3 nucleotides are TGTGCCTGGAGTGACCGCACCGGGGAGCTGTTTTTT.

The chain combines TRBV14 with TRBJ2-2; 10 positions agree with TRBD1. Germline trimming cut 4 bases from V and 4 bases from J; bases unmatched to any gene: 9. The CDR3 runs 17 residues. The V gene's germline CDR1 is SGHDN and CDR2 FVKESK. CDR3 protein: CASSPGQGVRVTGELFF. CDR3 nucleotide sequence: TGTGCCAGCAGCCCCGGACAGGGGGTGCGTGTCACCGGGGAGCTGTTTTTT. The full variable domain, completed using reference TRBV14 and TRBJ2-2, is EAGVTQFPSHSVIEKGQTVTLRCDPISGHDNLYWYRRVMGKEIKFLLHFVKESKQDESGMPNNRFLAERTGGTYSTLKVQPAELEDSGVYFCASSPGQGVRVTGELFFGEGSRLTVL.

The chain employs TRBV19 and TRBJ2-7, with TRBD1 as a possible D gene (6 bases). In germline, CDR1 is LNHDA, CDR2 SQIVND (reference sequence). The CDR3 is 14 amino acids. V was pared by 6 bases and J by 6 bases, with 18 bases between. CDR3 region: CASSPTGMWGEQYF. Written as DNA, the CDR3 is TGTGCCAGTAGCCCAACAGGGATGTGGGGCGAGCAGTACTTC.

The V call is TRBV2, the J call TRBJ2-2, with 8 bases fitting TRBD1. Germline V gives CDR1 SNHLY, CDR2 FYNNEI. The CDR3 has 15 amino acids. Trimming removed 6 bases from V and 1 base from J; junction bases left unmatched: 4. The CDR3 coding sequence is TGTGCCAGCAGATCCGGGACAGGGAACACCGGGGAGCTGTTTTTT. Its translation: CASRSGTGNTGELFF.

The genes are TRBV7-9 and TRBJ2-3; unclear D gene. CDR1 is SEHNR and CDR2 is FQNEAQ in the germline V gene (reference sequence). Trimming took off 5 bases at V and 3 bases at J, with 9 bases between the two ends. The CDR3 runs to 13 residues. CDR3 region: CASSLLTTDTQYF. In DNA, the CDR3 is TGTGCCAGCAGCCTCCTAACAACAGATACGCAGTATTTT. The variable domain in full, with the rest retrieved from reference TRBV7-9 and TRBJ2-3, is DTGVSQNPRHKITKRGQNVTFRCDPISEHNRLYWYRQTLGQGPEFLTYFQNEAQLEKSRLLSDRFSAERPKGSFSTLEIQRTEQGDSAMYLCASSLLTTDTQYFGPGTRLTVL.

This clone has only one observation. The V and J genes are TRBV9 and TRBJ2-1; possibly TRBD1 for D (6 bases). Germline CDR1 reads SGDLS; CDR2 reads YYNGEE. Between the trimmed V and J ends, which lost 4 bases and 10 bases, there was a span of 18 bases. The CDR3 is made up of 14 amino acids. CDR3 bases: TGTGCCAGCAGCTCGCGGACTTCAAGGGGGGAGCAGTTCTTC. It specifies CASSSRTSRGEQFF.

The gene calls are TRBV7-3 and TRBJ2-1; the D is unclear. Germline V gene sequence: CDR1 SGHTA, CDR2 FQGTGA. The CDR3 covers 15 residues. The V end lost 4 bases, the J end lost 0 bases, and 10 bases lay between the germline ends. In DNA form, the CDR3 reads TGTGCCAGCAGCTCAAGTAGCACCTCCTACAATGAGCAGTTCTTC. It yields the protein CASSSSSTSYNEQFF.

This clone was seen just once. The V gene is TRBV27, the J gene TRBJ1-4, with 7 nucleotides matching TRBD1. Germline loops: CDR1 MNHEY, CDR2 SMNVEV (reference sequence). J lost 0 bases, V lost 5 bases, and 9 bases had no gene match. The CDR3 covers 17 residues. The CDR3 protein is CASSPKYRGATNEKLFF. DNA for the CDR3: TGTGCCAGCAGTCCCAAGTACAGGGGAGCAACTAATGAAAAACTGTTTTTT.

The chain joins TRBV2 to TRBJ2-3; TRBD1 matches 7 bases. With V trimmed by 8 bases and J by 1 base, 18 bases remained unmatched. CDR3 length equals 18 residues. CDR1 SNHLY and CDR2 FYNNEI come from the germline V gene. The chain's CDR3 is CASGDDPRTGAGTDTQYF. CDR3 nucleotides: TGTGCCAGCGGCGATGACCCGAGAACAGGGGCGGGCACAGATACGCAGTATTTT.

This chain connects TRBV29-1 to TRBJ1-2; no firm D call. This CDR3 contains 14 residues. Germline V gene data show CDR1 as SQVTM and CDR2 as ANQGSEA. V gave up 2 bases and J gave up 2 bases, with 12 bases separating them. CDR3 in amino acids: CSVEFVLTNYGYTF. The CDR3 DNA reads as TGCAGCGTTGAATTCGTACTGACCAACTATGGCTACACCTTC.

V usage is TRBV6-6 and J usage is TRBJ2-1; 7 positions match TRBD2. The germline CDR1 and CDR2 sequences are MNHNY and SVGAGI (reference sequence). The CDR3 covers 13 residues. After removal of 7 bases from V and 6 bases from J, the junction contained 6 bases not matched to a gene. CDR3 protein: CASTGPGGNEQFF. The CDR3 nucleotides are TGTGCCAGCACCGGACCGGGGGGCAATGAGCAGTTCTTC.

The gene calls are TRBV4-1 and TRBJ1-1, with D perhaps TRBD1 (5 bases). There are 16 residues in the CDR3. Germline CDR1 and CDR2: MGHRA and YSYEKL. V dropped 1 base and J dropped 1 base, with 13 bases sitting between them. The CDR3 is CASSQGWARGNTEAFF. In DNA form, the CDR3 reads TGCGCCAGCAGCCAAGGGTGGGCGAGGGGGAACACTGAAGCTTTCTTT.

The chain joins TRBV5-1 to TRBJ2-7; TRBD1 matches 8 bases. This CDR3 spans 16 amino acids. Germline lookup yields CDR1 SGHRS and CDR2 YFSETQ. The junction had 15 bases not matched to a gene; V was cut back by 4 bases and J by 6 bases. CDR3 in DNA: TGCGCCAGCAGCCTGGGGGAACAGGGGGTATCTAGCGAGCAGTACTTC. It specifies CASSLGEQGVSSEQYF.

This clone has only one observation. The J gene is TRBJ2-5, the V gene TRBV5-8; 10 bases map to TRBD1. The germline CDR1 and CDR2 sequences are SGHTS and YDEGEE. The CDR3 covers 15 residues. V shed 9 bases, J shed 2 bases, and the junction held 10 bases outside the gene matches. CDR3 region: CATGPGTGAQETQYF. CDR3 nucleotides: TGTGCCACCGGCCCGGGGACAGGGGCGCAAGAGACCCAGTACTTC.

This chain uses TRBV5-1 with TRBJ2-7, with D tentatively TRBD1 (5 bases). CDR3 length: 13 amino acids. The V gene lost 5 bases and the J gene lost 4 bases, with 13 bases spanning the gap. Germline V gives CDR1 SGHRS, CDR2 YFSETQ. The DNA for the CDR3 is TGCGCCAGCAGAAATGACAGTTATTACGAGCAGTACTTC. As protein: CASRNDSYYEQYF.

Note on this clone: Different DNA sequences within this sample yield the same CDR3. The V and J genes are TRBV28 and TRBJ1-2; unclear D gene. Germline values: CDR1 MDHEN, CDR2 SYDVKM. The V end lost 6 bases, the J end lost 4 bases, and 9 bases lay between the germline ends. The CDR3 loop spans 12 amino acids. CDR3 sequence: CASSLVGYGYTF. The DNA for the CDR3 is TGTGCCAGCAGCTTGGTGGGCTATGGCTACACCTTC.